The 7 T cell receptor beta chains listed next were all sequenced from one sample in a study of response to subunit inactivated influenza vaccine. TCRdb re-called the RT-PCR reads with MiXCR, one entry per CDR3 protein. This sample carries fewer than 550,000 distinct CDR3 sequences, about 25% of them seen once, and the ten largest clones take 1.5% to 2%. The sequencing used CD4+ T cells sorted from PBMCs, collected roughly 5 days after vaccination. The receptors were sampled from a man between 45 and 60 years old who received an inactivated influenza vaccine.

This clonotype was seen more than once but under ten times. The J gene is TRBJ1-5, the V gene TRBV28; D remains unclear. Trimming pared 4 bases from V and 6 bases from J, leaving 13 bases between. The germline gives CDR1 MDHEN, CDR2 SYDVKM. The CDR3 totals 14 residues. The CDR3 sequence: CASSSGPTSQPQHF. CDR3 bases: TGTGCCAGCAGTTCTGGGCCTACGTCTCAGCCCCAGCATTTT.

This clonotype occurred a few times. The chain joins TRBV6-4 to TRBJ2-7; D gene unclear. The CDR3 covers 14 residues. Deletions cut 3 bases from V and 1 base from J, with 10 bases between. The germline V gene encodes CDR1 MRHNA and CDR2 SNTAGT. DNA of the CDR3: TGTGCCAGCAGTGAGGCAGCCTTTTCCTACGAGCAGTACTTC. Translation: CASSEAAFSYEQYF.

The rearrangement links TRBV12-3 or TRBV12-4 to TRBJ2-1; 7 nucleotides agree with TRBD1. This CDR3 comprises 14 residues. V was clipped by 4 bases and J by 4 bases; unmatched bases: 4. The CDR3 DNA follows: TGTGCCAGCAGTTCGGGACAGATGTACAATGAGCAGTTCTTC. Translating it yields CASSSGQMYNEQFF.

This clonotype has only a few counts. The CDR3 is CASSLEDRVDTQYF. CDR3 DNA sequence: TGCGCCAGCAGCTTGGAGGACAGGGTGGATACGCAGTATTTT. V is TRBV5-1 and J is TRBJ2-3; TRBD1 matches at 8 bases. Germline-derived CDR1 and CDR2 are SGHRS and YFSETQ. V was clipped by 0 bases and J by 6 bases; unmatched bases: 3. The CDR3 covers 14 residues.

This clonotype was seen only a few times. V is TRBV18 and J is TRBJ2-5; D perhaps matches TRBD1 (6 bases). Germline loops: CDR1 KGHSH, CDR2 LQKENI. The CDR3 contains 14 residues. V lost 2 bases, J lost 2 bases, and 9 bases lay in between. CDR3 coding DNA: TGTGCCAGCTCACCAGCGACAGGTCAAGAGACCCAGTACTTC. Translated, it gives CASSPATGQETQYF.

The table lists this clonotype with a few counts. The chain carries TRBV4-2 and TRBJ2-2; 9 bases map to TRBD2. The CDR3 is made up of 19 amino acids. CDR1 and CDR2 (germline): LGHNA, YNFKEQ. With V trimmed by 0 bases and J by 3 bases, 11 bases remained unmatched. The CDR3 nucleotides are TGTGCCAGCAGCCAAGACCGGGCCACGATAGCGGGAGACACCGGGGAGCTGTTTTTT. As protein: CASSQDRATIAGDTGELFF.

In its sample, this clonotype was seen a few times. The chain links TRBV29-1 to TRBJ1-1; D ambiguous. The CDR3 runs to 15 residues. The V gene's germline CDR1 is SQVTM and CDR2 ANQGSEA. V lost 0 bases and J lost 13, with 24 bases in between. The CDR3 nucleotides are TGCAGCGTTGAAGATCTAGGATCGTTCCCACCTATTCTTTTCTTT. This translates into CSVEDLGSFPPILFF.